This record looks at one TCR beta chain sequence and its context. V lost 0 bases, J lost 2 bases, and 3 bases stayed unmatched. Looked up from germline, CDR1 is SGHTS and CDR2 is YDEGEE. The CDR3 is 15 amino acids. The PCR contained 60 Vbeta and 13 Jbeta primers. Only in-frame clones appear in the TCRdb table, and some are missing; sequencing was by immunoSEQ multiplex PCR. The sample totals 30,000 to 35,000 clones. The data belong to a study of cytomegalovirus exposure and HLA in healthy donors. The chain couples TRBV5-8 to TRBJ2-5, with 8 bases lining up with TRBD2. The sample was PBMCs. The TCR sequence derives from a middle-aged woman in good health and CMV-seropositive. DNA for the CDR3: TGTGCCAGCAGCTTGGGAATAGCGGGACAAGAGACCCAGTACTTC. Translating it yields CASSLGIAGQETQYF. The variable domain in full, completed from reference TRBV5-8 and TRBJ2-5, reads EAGVTQSPTHLIKTRGQQATLRCSPISGHTSVYWYQQALGLGLQFLLWYDEGEERNRGNFPPRFSGRQFPNYSSELNVNALELEDSALYLCASSLGIAGQETQYFGPGTRLLVL.